This TCR beta chain was retrieved from a study of T cell responses to AZD1222 COVID-19 vaccine. Findings and caveats of the study: Across the whole spike, CD4 TCRs peaked at regions 160-218 and 743-854. Donor demographics were predominantly white British with a female majority; clonal diversity may be underestimated. None of the repertoires were sampled until the peak T cell response had passed.

Sequencing was performed with immunoSEQ multiplex PCR; in TCRdb, only in-frame clones are kept and a portion is missing. The sample has about 110,000 clones, approximately 84% seen once. The CDR3 is 13 amino acids. After removal of 6 bases from V and 2 bases from J, the junction contained 0 bases not matched to a gene. The germline gives CDR1 LNHDA, CDR2 SQIVND (reference sequence). Turning to this clone: The target antigen is unknown.

The V gene is TRBV19, the J gene TRBJ1-3; 8 bases align to TRBD1. The clonotype originates from an adult in good health. This sample comprised peripheral blood, obtained on day 0 of AZD1222 vaccination. The CDR3 DNA reads as TGTGCCAGTAGGGACAGGGCTGGAAACACCATATATTTT. Protein product: CASRDRAGNTIYF.